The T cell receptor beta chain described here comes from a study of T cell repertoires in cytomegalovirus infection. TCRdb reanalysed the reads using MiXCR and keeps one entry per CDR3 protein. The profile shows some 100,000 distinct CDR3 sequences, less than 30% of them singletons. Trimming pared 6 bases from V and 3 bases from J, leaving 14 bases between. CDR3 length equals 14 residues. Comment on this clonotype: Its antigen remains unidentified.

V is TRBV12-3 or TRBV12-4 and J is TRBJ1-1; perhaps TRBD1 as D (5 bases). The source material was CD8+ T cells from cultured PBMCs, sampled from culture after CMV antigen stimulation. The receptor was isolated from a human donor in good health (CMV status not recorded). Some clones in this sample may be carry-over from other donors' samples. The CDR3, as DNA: TGTGCCAGCAGCCTATTGGGACCGTACACTGAAGCTTTCTTT. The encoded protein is CASSLLGPYTEAFF.